The T cell receptor beta chain under discussion was sequenced for a study of blood T cell repertoires in COVID-19. Background on the study: From the United States, Italy and Spain came samples of acute and convalescent COVID-19.

In the original workflow: Reference gene primer amplification yielded estimated nucleated cell counts. Sequenced by immunoSEQ multiplex PCR; TCRdb stores in-frame clones only, minus some. D and trimming were read from the DNA, whereas the V and J calls and clone size are those reported in that table. Counted here are about 400,000 clones, just under 90% occurring once; the ten biggest clones make up about 1.7%. V lost 5 bases to trimming and J lost 1 base; unmatched junction nucleotides: 4. In germline, CDR1 is PRHDT, CDR2 FYEKMQ (reference sequence). The CDR3 is made up of 15 amino acids. Participant-reported clinical history was the basis for cohort assignment. Recovery meant two consecutive negative NP/OP PCR tests, professional clearance, or resolved symptoms.

This clonotype was obtained from a woman aged 25 to 39 who had recovered from COVID-19. The rearrangement joins TRBV13 to TRBJ1-5; 8 nucleotides match TRBD1. The sequencing input was PBMCs or T cells enriched from blood (not recorded which). The CDR3 reads CASSRRTGSNQPQHF. The CDR3 DNA reads TGTGCCAGCAGCCGAAGGACAGGGAGCAATCAGCCCCAGCATTTT.